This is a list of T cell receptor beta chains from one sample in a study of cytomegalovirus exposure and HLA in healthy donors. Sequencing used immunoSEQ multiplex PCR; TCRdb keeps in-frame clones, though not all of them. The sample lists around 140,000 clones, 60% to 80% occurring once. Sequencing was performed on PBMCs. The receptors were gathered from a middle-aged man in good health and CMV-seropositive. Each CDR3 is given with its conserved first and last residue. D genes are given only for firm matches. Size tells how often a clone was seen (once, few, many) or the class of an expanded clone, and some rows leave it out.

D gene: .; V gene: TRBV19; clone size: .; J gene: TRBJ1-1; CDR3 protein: CASSFKGNPRAAFF; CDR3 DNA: TGTGCCAGTAGTTTTAAGGGGAACCCTCGTGCAGCTTTCTTT
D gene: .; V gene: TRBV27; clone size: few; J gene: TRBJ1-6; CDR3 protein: CASSLMRNSPLHF; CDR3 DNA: TGTGCCAGCAGTTTGATGAGGAATTCACCCCTCCACTTT
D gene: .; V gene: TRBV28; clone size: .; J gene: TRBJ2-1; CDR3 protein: CATRGSLLHNEQFF; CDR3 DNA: TGTGCCACTCGGGGGAGTCTCCTCCACAATGAGCAGTTCTTC
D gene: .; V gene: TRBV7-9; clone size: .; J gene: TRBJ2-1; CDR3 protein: CASSLAGSEGNEQFF; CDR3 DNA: TGTGCCAGCAGCTTAGCAGGGTCGGAGGGGAATGAGCAGTTCTTC
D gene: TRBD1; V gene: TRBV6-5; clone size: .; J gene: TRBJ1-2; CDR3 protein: CASSYVRTGGNYGYTF; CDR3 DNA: TGTGCCAGCAGTTACGTTCGTACAGGGGGTAACTATGGCTACACCTTC
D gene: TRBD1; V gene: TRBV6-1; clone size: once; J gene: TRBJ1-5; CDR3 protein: CASRTGGGSNQPQHF; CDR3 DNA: TGTGCCAGCAGGACAGGGGGAGGTAGCAATCAGCCCCAGCATTTT
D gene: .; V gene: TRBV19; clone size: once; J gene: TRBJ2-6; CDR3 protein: CASSLKGATLSGANVLTF; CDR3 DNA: TGTGCCAGTAGTCTCAAAGGGGCAACGCTCTCTGGGGCCAACGTCCTGACTTTC
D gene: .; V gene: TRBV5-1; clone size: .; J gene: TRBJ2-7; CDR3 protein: CASSSGQTYEQYF; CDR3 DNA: TGCGCCAGCAGCTCCGGACAGACCTACGAGCAGTACTTC
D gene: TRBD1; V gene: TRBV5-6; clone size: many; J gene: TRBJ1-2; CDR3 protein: CASTDREKGYTF; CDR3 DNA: TGTGCCAGCACGGACAGGGAGAAAGGCTACACCTTC
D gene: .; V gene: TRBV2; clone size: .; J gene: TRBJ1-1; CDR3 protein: CASRDSRPTEAFF; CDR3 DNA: TGTGCCAGCAGGGACAGTCGCCCCACTGAAGCTTTCTTT
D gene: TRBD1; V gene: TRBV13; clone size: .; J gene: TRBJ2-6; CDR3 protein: CASSSKGGAYGANVLTF; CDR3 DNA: TGTGCCAGCAGTTCGAAAGGGGGCGCTTACGGGGCCAACGTCCTGACTTTC
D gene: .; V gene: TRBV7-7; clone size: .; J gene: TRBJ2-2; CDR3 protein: CASSIEYANTGELFF; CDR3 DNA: TGTGCTAGCAGCATTGAGTACGCGAACACCGGGGAGCTGTTTTTT
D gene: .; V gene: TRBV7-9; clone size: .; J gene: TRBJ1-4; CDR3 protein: CASSLETGKLFF; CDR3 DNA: TGTGCCAGCAGCTTAGAGACGGGAAAACTGTTTTTT
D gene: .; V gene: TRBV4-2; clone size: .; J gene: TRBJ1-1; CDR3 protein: CASSQDSNTEAFF; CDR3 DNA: TGTGCCAGCAGCCAAGACTCGAACACTGAAGCTTTCTTT
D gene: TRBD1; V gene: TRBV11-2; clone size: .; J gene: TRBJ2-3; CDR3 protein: CASSVQGTGGADTQYF; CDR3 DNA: TGTGCCAGCAGTGTGCAAGGGACAGGGGGCGCAGATACGCAGTATTTT
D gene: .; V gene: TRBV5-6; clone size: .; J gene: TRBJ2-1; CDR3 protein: CASSLYRAANQFF; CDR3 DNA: TGTGCCAGCAGCTTGTACAGGGCAGCTAATCAGTTCTTC
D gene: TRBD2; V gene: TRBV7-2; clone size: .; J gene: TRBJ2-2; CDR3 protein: CASSPLLAGGTGELFF; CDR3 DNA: TGTGCCAGCAGTCCACTACTAGCGGGAGGCACCGGGGAGCTGTTTTTT
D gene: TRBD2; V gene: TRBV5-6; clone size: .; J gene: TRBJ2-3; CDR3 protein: CASSTLLRGGGFTDTQYF; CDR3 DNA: TGTGCCAGCAGTACCCTCCTTCGCGGCGGGGGGTTTACAGATACGCAGTATTTT
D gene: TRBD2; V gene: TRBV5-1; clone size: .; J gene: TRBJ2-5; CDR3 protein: CASSSATSGRIGTQYF; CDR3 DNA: TGCGCCAGCAGCTCCGCCACTAGCGGGAGGATCGGGACCCAGTACTTC
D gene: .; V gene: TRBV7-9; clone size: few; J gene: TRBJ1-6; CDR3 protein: CASSSSGDNSPLHF; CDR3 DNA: TGTGCCAGCAGCTCATCCGGGGATAATTCACCCCTCCACTTT
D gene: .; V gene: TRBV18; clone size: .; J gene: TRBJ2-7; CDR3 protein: CASSQQQGPYEQYF; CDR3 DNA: TGTGCCAGCTCACAGCAACAGGGCCCCTACGAGCAGTACTTC
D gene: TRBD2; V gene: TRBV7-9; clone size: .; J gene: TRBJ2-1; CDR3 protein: CASSSTPAGGPYNEQFF; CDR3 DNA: TGTGCCAGCAGCTCAACACCCGCGGGAGGGCCCTACAATGAGCAGTTCTTC
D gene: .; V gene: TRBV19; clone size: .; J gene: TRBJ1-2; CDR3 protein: CASSLEYGYTF; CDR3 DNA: TGTGCCAGTAGTCTCGAGTATGGCTACACCTTC
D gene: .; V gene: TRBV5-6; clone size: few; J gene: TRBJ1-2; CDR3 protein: CASRQGPYGYTF; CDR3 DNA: TGTGCCAGCAGACAGGGTCCTTATGGCTACACCTTC
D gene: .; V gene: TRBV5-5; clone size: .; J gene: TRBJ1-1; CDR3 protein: CASSNSTRNTEAFF; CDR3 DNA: TGTGCCAGCAGCAATAGCACAAGAAACACTGAAGCTTTCTTT
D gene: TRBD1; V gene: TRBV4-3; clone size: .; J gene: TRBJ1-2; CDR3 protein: CASSRVQGGYGYTF; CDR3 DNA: TGCGCCAGCAGCCGAGTACAGGGGGGATATGGCTACACCTTC
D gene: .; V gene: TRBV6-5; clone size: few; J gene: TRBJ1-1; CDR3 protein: CASSKLAGGAEAFF; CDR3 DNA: TGTGCCAGCAGTAAATTGGCGGGGGGGGCTGAAGCTTTCTTT
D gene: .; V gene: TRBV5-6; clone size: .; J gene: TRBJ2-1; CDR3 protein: CASSLDDRGTQQFF; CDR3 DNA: TGTGCCAGCAGCTTGGATGACCGGGGGACTCAGCAGTTCTTC